Listed below are T cell receptor beta chains from one sample, sequenced in a study of cytomegalovirus exposure and HLA in healthy donors. The data were produced by immunoSEQ multiplex PCR, yet TCRdb's version contains in-frame clones alone and is incomplete. The sample yields about 100,000 clones, roughly 80% seen once. The material sequenced was PBMCs. Receptors were obtained from a woman in her forties in good health and CMV-seronegative. CDR3s include the opening cysteine and the closing phenylalanine or tryptophan. D genes are given only for firm matches. Size is stated for part of the rows, as once, few or many counts, or as a class when the clone is expanded.

TRBD1,TRBJ2-6,TRBV7-9,once,CASSLRGQTSGANVLTF,TGTGCCAGCAGCTTAAGGGGACAGACCTCTGGGGCCAACGTCCTGACTTTC
.,TRBJ2-1,TRBV4-3,.,CASSQDSPTTSYNEQFF,TGCGCCAGCAGCCAAGATTCACCGACTACTTCCTACAATGAGCAGTTCTTC
TRBD2,TRBJ2-1,TRBV29-1,.,CSGYPTRTSGRVDEQFF,TGCAGCGGTTACCCTACAAGAACTAGCGGGAGAGTCGATGAGCAGTTCTTC
TRBD2,TRBJ2-2,TRBV7-2,.,CASSFPLSAGVTTGELFF,TGTGCCAGCAGCTTTCCTTTGAGTGCGGGAGTAACCACCGGGGAGCTGTTTTTT
.,TRBJ2-5,TRBV5-4,few,CASSRRVGQETQYF,TGTGCCAGCAGCCGGCGGGTCGGCCAAGAGACCCAGTACTTC
TRBD1,TRBJ2-1,TRBV27,.,CASSFLIQGDNEQFF,TGTGCCAGCAGTTTCCTTATACAGGGGGACAATGAGCAGTTCTTC
TRBD2,TRBJ2-3,TRBV5-1,.,CASSANQAIAGADTQYF,TGCGCCAGCAGCGCCAATCAGGCGATAGCGGGAGCAGATACGCAGTATTTT
TRBD1,TRBJ2-2,TRBV28,.,CASSPGVTGAGELFF,TGTGCCAGCAGTCCCGGCGTGACAGGGGCCGGGGAGCTGTTTTTT
.,TRBJ1-1,TRBV19,.,CASSAPGRGAADEAFF,TGTGCCAGTAGTGCCCCGGGGCGCGGGGCGGCGGATGAAGCTTTCTTT
TRBD2,TRBJ2-5,TRBV28,.,CASRPAGAQETQYF,TGTGCCAGCAGACCCGCGGGAGCTCAAGAGACCCAGTACTTC
.,TRBJ2-7,TRBV28,.,CASSSHRYGEQYF,TGTGCCAGCAGCTCACACAGATATGGCGAGCAGTACTTC
TRBD2,TRBJ2-5,TRBV29-1,.,CSVETSGSSKTQYF,TGCAGCGTAGAGACTAGCGGGAGTAGCAAGACCCAGTACTTC
.,TRBJ1-2,TRBV28,.,CASNTANYGYTF,TGTGCCAGCAACACCGCAAACTATGGCTACACCTTC
TRBD2,TRBJ2-7,TRBV11-3,.,CASRFHRLAETYEQYF,TGTGCCAGCAGATTTCACCGCCTAGCGGAGACCTACGAGCAGTACTTC
TRBD1,TRBJ1-2,TRBV28,.,CASSNRGLGYTF,TGTGCCAGCTCGAACAGGGGGCTTGGCTACACCTTC
.,TRBJ1-1,TRBV6-1,.,CASSKGDLIEAFF,TGTGCCAGCAGTAAGGGAGACCTAATTGAAGCTTTCTTT
.,TRBJ2-3,TRBV11-3,few,CASSLLNGDTQYF,TGTGCCAGCAGCTTGTTAAACGGAGATACGCAGTATTTT
TRBD1,TRBJ2-7,TRBV5-1,.,CASNPGQGPYEQYF,TGCGCCAGCAACCCGGGACAGGGACCCTACGAGCAGTACTTC
.,TRBJ2-1,TRBV4-2,.,CASSQDIGVSRYNEQFF,TGTGCCAGCAGCCAAGATATCGGGGTGTCCCGTTACAATGAGCAGTTCTTC
.,TRBJ1-1,TRBV27,.,CASSLDRMNTEAFF,TGTGCCAGCAGTTTAGACAGGATGAACACTGAAGCTTTCTTT
.,TRBJ1-1,TRBV6-5,.,CASSLTNMNTEAFF,TGTGCCAGCAGTCTGACTAATATGAACACTGAAGCTTTCTTT
TRBD1,TRBJ1-2,TRBV6-5,.,CASSSLPTGAEGYTF,TGTGCCAGCAGTTCCCTACCGACAGGGGCGGAAGGCTACACCTTC
.,TRBJ2-5,TRBV5-1,once,CASSPGADRRETQYF,TGCGCCAGCAGCCCTGGCGCGGATCGACGAGAGACCCAGTACTTC
.,TRBJ2-7,TRBV7-9,.,CASSNPSVSHEQYF,TGTGCCAGCAGCAACCCGAGTGTATCCCACGAGCAGTACTTC
TRBD2,TRBJ2-3,TRBV7-9,.,CASGAPGGLAITDTQYF,TGTGCCAGCGGGGCCCCCGGGGGACTAGCCATAACAGATACGCAGTATTTT
TRBD1,TRBJ1-2,TRBV4-3,.,CASSHLGQGEYGYTF,TGCGCCAGCAGCCATTTAGGACAGGGGGAATATGGCTACACCTTC
TRBD2,TRBJ2-3,TRBV2,.,CASSDWVGLAAPEYF,TGTGCCAGCAGTGATTGGGTAGGGCTAGCGGCTCCAGAGTATTTT
.,TRBJ2-7,TRBV18,.,CASSRRYEQYF,TGTGCCAGCTCACGGAGATACGAGCAGTACTTC
.,TRBJ2-7,TRBV5-5,.,CASSLSDWGRGYYEQYF,TGTGCCAGCAGCTTGTCTGATTGGGGCAGAGGTTACTACGAGCAGTACTTC
TRBD1,TRBJ2-6,TRBV7-3,.,CASSLITGTGRFSGANVLTF,TGTGCCAGCAGCTTGATAACCGGGACAGGGAGGTTCTCTGGGGCCAACGTCCTGACTTTC
.,TRBJ2-7,TRBV5-1,.,CASSSFYEQYF,TGCGCCAGCAGCTCGTTCTACGAGCAGTACTTC
TRBD2,TRBJ2-1,TRBV28,.,CASSFSLAGGSYNEQFF,TGTGCCAGCAGTTTTAGTCTAGCGGGAGGTTCCTACAATGAGCAGTTCTTC
.,TRBJ2-7,TRBV4-1,.,CASSQEFRQTNNNYEQYF,TGCGCCAGCAGCCAAGAGTTTAGGCAGACTAATAATAACTACGAGCAGTACTTC
.,TRBJ2-5,TRBV5-1,.,CASSLRVQETQYF,TGCGCCAGCAGCCTCCGGGTCCAAGAGACCCAGTACTTC
.,TRBJ1-2,TRBV4-3,.,CASSRSRADYGYTF,TGCGCCAGCAGCCGCTCGCGGGCGGACTATGGCTACACCTTC
TRBD2,TRBJ2-1,TRBV9,.,CASSGGTSGLHSSYNEQFF,TGTGCCAGCAGCGGAGGGACTAGCGGGCTACATAGCTCCTACAATGAGCAGTTCTTC
.,TRBJ2-7,TRBV7-3,.,CASSLSPTVREQYF,TGTGCCAGCAGCTTAAGCCCAACCGTCAGGGAGCAGTACTTC
.,TRBJ1-1,TRBV20-1,.,CSASRVEAFF,TGCAGTGCTAGCAGGGTTGAAGCTTTCTTT
.,TRBJ1-5,TRBV16,.,CASSQGAYQPQHF,TGTGCCAGCAGCCAGGGGGCTTATCAGCCCCAGCATTTT
TRBD2,TRBJ2-4,TRBV4-1,.,CASSQESGSGGIQYF,TGCGCCAGCAGCCAAGAATCAGGGTCGGGAGGCATTCAGTACTTC
.,TRBJ2-2,TRBV9,.,CASSVRQGPGTGELFF,TGTGCCAGCAGCGTAAGGCAGGGGCCGGGGACCGGGGAGCTGTTTTTT
.,TRBJ2-7,TRBV11-1,.,CASSFVRNSYEQYF,TGTGCCAGCAGCTTCGTGAGGAACTCCTACGAGCAGTACTTC
TRBD1,TRBJ1-1,TRBV28,.,CASSTQDRGPNTEAFF,TGTGCCAGCAGTACCCAGGACAGGGGGCCGAACACTGAAGCTTTCTTT
.,TRBJ2-7,TRBV14,once,CASRRDRSSYEQYF,TGTGCCAGCAGGCGGGACAGATCCTCCTACGAGCAGTACTTC
TRBD2,TRBJ2-2,TRBV6-5,.,CASSYDLAESMELFF,TGTGCCAGCAGTTACGACCTAGCGGAGTCTATGGAGCTGTTTTTT
TRBD2,TRBJ2-1,TRBV6-5,once,CASSLTSGRYNEQFF,TGTGCCAGCAGCTTGACTAGCGGGCGTTACAATGAGCAGTTCTTC
.,TRBJ2-5,TRBV9,.,CASSVAGKPETQYF,TGTGCCAGCAGCGTAGCGGGGAAGCCAGAGACCCAGTACTTC